This T cell receptor (beta chain) was captured by sequencing in a study of T-cell reconstitution after alpha-beta-depleted transplantation in children. The V end was cut by 8 bases, the J end by 0 bases, with 14 bases between. The CDR3 totals 15 residues. Germline CDR1 SGHTA, CDR2 FQGNSA. During its preparation, the TCRbeta library received unique molecular identifiers. TCRdb re-called the PCR reads through MiXCR, storing one row per CDR3 protein. The sample has approximately 270,000 distinct CDR3 sequences, 9.5% to 10% seen once. This clonotype was recorded a few times. This clonotype was sampled from a human donor who donated a stem cell graft to a child with SCID. Sequencing used PBMCs from the stem cell graft donor, obtained from the stem cell graft. The chain is built from TRBV7-2 and TRBJ1-3; D remains ambiguous. The DNA for the CDR3 is TGTGCCAGCTCTCCGTTGCAGTTCTCTGGAAACACCATATATTTT. It specifies CASSPLQFSGNTIYF.